This T cell receptor (beta chain) is drawn from a study of blood T cell dynamics during melanoma immunotherapy (dated by TCRdb to about 2020). For the wider study: Patients had metastatic melanoma and received first-line pembrolizumab or nivolumab plus ipilimumab as standard of care in the United Kingdom. To find early correlates of response, the study profiled the peripheral T cell receptor repertoires of patients with metastatic melanoma both before and after one cycle of checkpoint inhibitor therapy. The training cohort was made up of consecutive patients, while a further independent group of patients from the same centre was pooled to form an external validation set. Study-wide findings and limitations: The relatively small sample size was acknowledged as a potential limitation on generalization of the results. Of the sorted CD8+ subsets, TIE cells had both the highest clonality and the greatest similarity to cfDNA CDR3 sequences, which suggests active turnover converging on dominant clones. Whether the T cell clones driving repertoire changes were melanoma-specific or reflected general immune activation could not be determined in the study.

All DNA extracted from each sorted CD8+ T cell subset was loaded into the assay. TCR beta CDR3 sequences were amplified from genomic DNA with the immunoSEQ TCRb Assay kit following manufacturer instructions. The KAPA Library Quantification Kit for Illumina platforms was used to quantify the pooled libraries by qPCR. Sequencing of the pooled libraries was done on an Illumina NextSeq 500, with clustering at about 0.6-1.1 pM. On the study's bioinformatics: The TCR data were analyzed using immunoSEQ ANALYZER and the R LymphoSeq package. A rearrangement efficiency score was calculated as productive divided by the sum of productive and non-productive CDR3 sequences. Clonality was measured with the Gini coefficient and diversity with the Renyi index at alpha=1, and both measures were compared pairwise between timepoints within each patient. In LymphoSeq, clonal relatedness was computed using an edit distance of 3, and repertoire similarity was computed using the Bhattacharyya coefficient. To classify response, a linear discriminant analysis based on week-3 changes in clonality and diversity was built with the R MASS and caret packages. In its TCRdb copy, this immuneACCESS table keeps in-frame sequences only and misses some clones. Where compared with another copy, unresolved V genes explain less than half of these, and the others have no known cause. V, J and clone size are those of that table, while D and trimming were read from the DNA. This sample is represented by around 270 clones; roughly nine tenths of them were singletons. The ten largest make up about 8.6% of the sample.

The time point label, read with the paper, signifies: week 3, after first cycle of checkpoint inhibitor. Blood was sampled before treatment (T0) and at week 3 (W3), after the first cycle of checkpoint blockade. Except for two patients with rapid clinical progression, response was assessed 12 weeks after the first infusion by RECIST 1.1; disease control meant complete response, partial response or stable disease. Any patient who had received prior systemic cancer treatment, was on concomitant immunosuppressant therapy or had synchronous other active malignancies was excluded. In six patients, three progressing and three with disease control, sorted CD8+ memory and naive T cell subsets were sequenced at T0 and W3. PBMC were isolated from blood with Lymphoprep and SepMate tubes, followed by red cell lysis. QIAamp DNA Blood Mini kits were used to extract DNA from PBMC and sorted T cell subsets. CD8+ T cell subsets were sorted live on a FACSAria III cytometer and then frozen prior to DNA extraction. Fresh PBMC for flow cytometry were held at 4°C in PBS with roughly 1.8% fetal bovine serum and analyzed within 25 hours.

The junction carries 10 bases between V and J, which are trimmed by 0 bases and 6 bases respectively. The germline V gene supplies CDR1 SGDLS and CDR2 YYNGEE. The CDR3 contains 13 residues, cysteine and phenylalanine counted. The kept DNA is CDR3 alone, 39 bases in frame from the first base. Worth noting for this clone: Its binding antigen is unknown. Base qualities are not recorded, but no much larger clone differs from it by a single base.

The origin of this receptor is a human donor with melanoma. This material consisted of naive CD8+ T cells from blood, taken from a patient treated with checkpoint blockade. The chain employs TRBV9 and TRBJ2-7; the D gene cannot be named for sure. The DNA sequence reads TGTGCCAGCAGCGTAGCTGAGCGAAGCGAGCAGTACTTC. Translation gives CASSVAERSEQYF.